This is a list of T cell receptor beta chains from one sample in a study of blood T cell repertoires in COVID-19. Assay: immunoSEQ multiplex PCR; the TCRdb copy retains only in-frame clones and omits some. The sample includes approximately 250,000 clones, 70% to 90% of them seen just once. The source material was peripheral blood. These receptor sequences come from a middle-aged man with acute or convalescent COVID-19. Each CDR3 is given with its conserved first and last residue. Each record gives: clone size, J gene, D gene, V gene, CDR3 protein, CDR3 DNA. A D gene is named only where the DNA matches it firmly. Rows give clone size only sometimes, using once, few, many, or a class for an expanded clone.

>-|TRBJ2-1|-|TRBV7-2
CASSSPRLNEQFF
TGTGCCAGCAGCTCACCCAGGCTCAATGAGCAGTTCTTC
>-|TRBJ1-2|TRBD1|TRBV19
CASSTTRGQRGYTF
TGTGCCAGTAGTACAACCAGGGGGCAGCGTGGCTACACCTTC
>-|TRBJ1-4|TRBD1|TRBV4-1
CASSRGQGKTTNEKLFF
TGCGCCAGCAGCCGTGGACAGGGAAAGACAACTAATGAAAAACTGTTTTTT
>-|TRBJ2-3|-|TRBV29-1
CSVVRIADTQYF
TGCAGCGTTGTTAGAATCGCAGATACGCAGTATTTT
>-|TRBJ2-3|TRBD1|TRBV7-9
CASSRGQGRLFTDTQYF
TGTGCCAGCAGCCGGGGACAGGGCCGGTTGTTCACAGATACGCAGTATTTT
>few|TRBJ1-2|TRBD1|TRBV5-1
CASSDAGQGYNGYTF
TGCGCCAGCAGCGACGCGGGACAGGGATATAATGGCTACACCTTC
>-|TRBJ2-1|TRBD1|TRBV10-3
CAIRNGTGGRVNEQFF
TGTGCCATCAGGAACGGGACAGGAGGTAGGGTCAATGAGCAGTTCTTC
>-|TRBJ2-3|TRBD2|TRBV9
CARGRGRGSTDTQYF
TGTGCCCGCGGGAGGGGGCGGGGGAGCACAGATACGCAGTATTTT
>few|TRBJ1-2|-|TRBV16
CASSPQDGLGDGYTF
TGTGCCAGCAGCCCGCAGGATGGGCTGGGTGATGGCTACACCTTC
>-|TRBJ2-3|TRBD2|TRBV5-1
CASSRGLADPDTQYF
TGCGCCAGCAGCCGGGGACTAGCGGACCCAGATACGCAGTATTTT
>-|TRBJ2-5|TRBD1|TRBV19
CASSIDRGRGETQYF
TGTGCCAGTAGTATAGACAGGGGGCGCGGTGAGACCCAGTACTTC
>-|TRBJ1-1|-|TRBV19
CASRGLGLYTEAFF
TGTGCCAGTAGGGGGTTGGGGCTGTACACTGAAGCTTTCTTT